This T cell receptor beta chain was found in a study of T-cell reconstitution after alpha-beta-depleted transplantation in children. CDR3 size: 15 residues. The J segment lost 3 bases and the V segment lost 3 bases, leaving 5 bases of the junction unmatched. Preparation of the TCRbeta library was carried out with unique molecular identifiers. TCRdb re-called the PCR reads with MiXCR, one entry per CDR3 protein. The table lists approximately 190,000 distinct CDR3 sequences, around 7.7% of them singletons. J is TRBJ1-3 and V is TRBV12-3 or TRBV12-4; 7 positions match TRBD1. The input for sequencing was PBMCs, mostly from graft donor cells, taken 360 days after TCRalphabeta/CD19-depleted stem cell transplant. The receptor's source is a male patient aged 2-15 years who had a stem cell transplant for acute myeloid leukemia, so the T cells may come from the graft donor. CDR3 loop: CASSFSGGGGNTIYF. Written as DNA, the CDR3 is TGTGCCAGCAGTTTTTCAGGGGGAGGTGGAAACACCATATATTTT.